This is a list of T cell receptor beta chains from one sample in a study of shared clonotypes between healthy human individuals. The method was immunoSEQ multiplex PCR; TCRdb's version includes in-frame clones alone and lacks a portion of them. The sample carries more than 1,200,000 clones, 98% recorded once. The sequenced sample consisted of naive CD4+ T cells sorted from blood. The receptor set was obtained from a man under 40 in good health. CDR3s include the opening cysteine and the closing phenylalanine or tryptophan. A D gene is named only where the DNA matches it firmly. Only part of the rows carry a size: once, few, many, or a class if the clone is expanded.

CATSRGQGSSGANVLTF,TGTGCCACCAGCAGAGGGCAGGGCAGCTCTGGGGCCAACGTCCTGACTTTC,.,TRBV15,once,TRBJ2-6,17
CASSLFRDKGETQYF,TGTGCCAGCAGCTTATTTCGAGATAAAGGAGAGACCCAGTACTTC,.,TRBV7-7,.,TRBJ2-5,15
CASGWAEQYF,TGTGCCAGTGGGTGGGCTGAGCAGTACTTC,.,TRBV5-8,.,TRBJ2-7,10
CASSLSSAGELFF,TGCGCCAGCAGCTTAAGCAGTGCCGGGGAGCTGTTTTTT,.,TRBV5-1,.,TRBJ2-2,13
CASSDSTGKNTEAFF,TGCGCCAGCAGTGATTCAACAGGGAAGAACACTGAAGCTTTCTTT,.,TRBV10-2,.,TRBJ1-1,15
CASRRDSHNEQFF,TGCGCCAGCCGCCGGGACAGCCATAATGAGCAGTTCTTC,TRBD1,TRBV5-1,.,TRBJ2-1,13
CASSRQGVNYEQYF,TGTGCCAGCAGCCGACAGGGGGTGAACTACGAGCAGTACTTC,TRBD1,TRBV7-2,.,TRBJ2-7,14
CAWSGGTDQPQHF,TGTGCCTGGAGCGGAGGGACAGATCAGCCCCAGCATTTT,TRBD1,TRBV30,.,TRBJ1-5,13
CASTLSENTEAFF,TGTGCCAGCACCCTAAGTGAGAACACTGAAGCTTTCTTT,.,TRBV2,.,TRBJ1-1,13
CSAGQGYEKLFF,TGCAGCGCCGGACAGGGGTATGAAAAACTGTTTTTT,TRBD1,TRBV29-1,.,TRBJ1-4,12
CASHWTGPNTEAFF,TGCGCCAGCCATTGGACAGGGCCGAACACTGAAGCTTTCTTT,TRBD1,TRBV5-1,.,TRBJ1-1,14
CASSVGSTGYEQYF,TGTGCCAGCAGCGTAGGCAGCACTGGGTACGAGCAGTACTTC,.,TRBV9,.,TRBJ2-7,14
CASSADLGDRGLRETQYF,TGTGCCAGCAGCGCCGACTTGGGAGACAGGGGACTGAGAGAGACCCAGTACTTC,TRBD1,TRBV5-4,.,TRBJ2-5,18
CASSPNRDHTDTQYF,TGTGCCAGCAGCCCAAACCGAGACCACACAGATACGCAGTATTTT,.,TRBV7-3,.,TRBJ2-3,15